Listed here is a single T cell receptor beta chain. Its antigen remains unknown. These data come from a study of cytomegalovirus exposure and HLA in healthy donors. Study information: Findings of an earlier analysis included 117 million unique TCR beta sequences from 180 million or so T cells. Study observations and caveats: Reportedly, cytomegalovirus status was diagnosed with high sensitivity and specificity. In a later analysis, 15,000 to 20,000 TCR beta sequences were associated with HLA alleles at 0.05 false discovery rate.

A multiplex PCR was run with 60 Vbeta primers and 13 Jbeta primers. Here immunoSEQ multiplex PCR was the method, and the copy in TCRdb shows in-frame clones only, minus some. This sample has some 120,000 clones, with approximately 80% found just once. V was pared by 5 bases and J by 1 base, with 10 bases of the junction left unmatched. CDR3 length: 16 amino acids. Germline V gene sequence: CDR1 WNHNN, CDR2 SYGVQD (reference sequence). Each donor was nominally healthy when sampled (though unrecorded immune exposures were likely). The rearrangement joins TRBV10-1 to TRBJ2-5; 7 bases line up with TRBD2. Sequencing was performed on PBMCs. The TCR was taken from a man aged 25-45 years in good health and CMV-seropositive. CDR3 amino acids: CASSWGSGSPQETQYF. For the CDR3, the DNA is TGCGCCAGCAGTTGGGGTAGCGGGTCACCCCAAGAGACCCAGTACTTC.